This TCR beta chain was retrieved from a study of blood T cell repertoires in COVID-19. Study-level information: Sites in the United States, Italy and Spain provided acute and convalescent COVID-19 samples.

CDR3 size: 15 residues. V was pared by 3 bases and J by 1 base, with 12 bases between. The germline gives CDR1 MNHEY, CDR2 SMNVEV (reference sequence). Profiled with immunoSEQ multiplex PCR; TCRdb holds only in-frame clones, not every one. Altogether fewer than 250,000 clones are present, more than 85% being singletons, with the ten largest covering 0.95% to 1.3%. The sequence derives from a man younger than 40 with acute or convalescent COVID-19. The chain uses TRBV27 and TRBJ2-5; no reliable D call. The sample was peripheral blood. The CDR3 DNA is TGTGCCAGCAGTTTGGGTGGTGCGGTCCAAGAGACCCAGTACTTC. Amino acid sequence: CASSLGGAVQETQYF.